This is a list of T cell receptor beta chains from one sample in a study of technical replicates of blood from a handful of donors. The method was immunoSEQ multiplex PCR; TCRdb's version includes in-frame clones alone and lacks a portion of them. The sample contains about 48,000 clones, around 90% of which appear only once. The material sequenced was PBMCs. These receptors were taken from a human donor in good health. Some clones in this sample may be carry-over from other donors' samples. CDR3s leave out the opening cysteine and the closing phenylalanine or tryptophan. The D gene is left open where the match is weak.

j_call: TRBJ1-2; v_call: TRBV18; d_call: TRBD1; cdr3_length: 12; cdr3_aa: ASSATGTVYGYT
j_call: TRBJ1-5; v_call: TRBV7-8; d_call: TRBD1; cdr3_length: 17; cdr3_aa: ASSSPGTDQIHSNQPQH
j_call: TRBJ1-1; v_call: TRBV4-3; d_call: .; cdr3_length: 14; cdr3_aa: ASSQDLGGLSTEAF
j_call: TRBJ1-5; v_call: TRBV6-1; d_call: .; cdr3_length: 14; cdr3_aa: ASSEWKGGGNQPQH
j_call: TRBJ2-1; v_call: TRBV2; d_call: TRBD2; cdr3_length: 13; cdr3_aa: ASRLAGGHENEQF
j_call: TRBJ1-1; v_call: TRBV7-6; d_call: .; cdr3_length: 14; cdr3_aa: ASSLEQGRMNTEAF
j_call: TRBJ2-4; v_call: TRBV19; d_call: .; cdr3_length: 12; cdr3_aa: ASSPLRAKNIQY
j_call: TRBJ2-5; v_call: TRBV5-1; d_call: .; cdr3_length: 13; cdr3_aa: ASSLGTAPQETQY
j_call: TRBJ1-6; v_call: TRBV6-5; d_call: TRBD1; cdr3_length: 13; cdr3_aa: ASSYSGTGTSPLH
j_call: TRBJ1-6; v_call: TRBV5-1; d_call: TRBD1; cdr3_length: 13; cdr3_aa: ASSEGAWEDSPLH
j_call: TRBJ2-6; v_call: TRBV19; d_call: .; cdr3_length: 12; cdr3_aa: ASSMDFGANVLT
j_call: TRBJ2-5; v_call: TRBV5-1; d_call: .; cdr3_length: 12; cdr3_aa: ASSRGGPGETQY
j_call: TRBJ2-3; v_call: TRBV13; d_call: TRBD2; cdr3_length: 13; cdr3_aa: ASSNGLVPTDTQY
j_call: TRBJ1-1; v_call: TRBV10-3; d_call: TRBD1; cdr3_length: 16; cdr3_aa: AISPKVTGVVMNTEAF
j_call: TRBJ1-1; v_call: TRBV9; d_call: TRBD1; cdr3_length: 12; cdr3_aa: ASSVGTGGTEAF
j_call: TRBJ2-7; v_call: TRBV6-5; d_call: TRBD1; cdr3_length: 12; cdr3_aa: ASSYRTGGNEQY
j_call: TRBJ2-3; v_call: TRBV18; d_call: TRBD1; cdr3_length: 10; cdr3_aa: ASSPGQEAQY
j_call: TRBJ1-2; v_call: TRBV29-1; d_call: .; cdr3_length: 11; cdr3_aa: SVPVGGGFGYT
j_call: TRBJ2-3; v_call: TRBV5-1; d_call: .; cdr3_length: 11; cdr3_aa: ASSLTQGNTQY
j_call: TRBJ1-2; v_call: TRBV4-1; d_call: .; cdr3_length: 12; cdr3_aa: ASSQLTGNYGYT
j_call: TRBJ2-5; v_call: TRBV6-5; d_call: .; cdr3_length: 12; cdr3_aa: ASSYLTDQETQY
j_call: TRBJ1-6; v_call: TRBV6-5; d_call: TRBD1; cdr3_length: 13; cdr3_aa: ASSYDEGASSPLH
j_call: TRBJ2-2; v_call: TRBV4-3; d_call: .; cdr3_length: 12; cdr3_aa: ASSQDWTAGELF
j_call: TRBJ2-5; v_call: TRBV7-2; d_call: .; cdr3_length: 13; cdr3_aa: ASSTLGTPLETQY
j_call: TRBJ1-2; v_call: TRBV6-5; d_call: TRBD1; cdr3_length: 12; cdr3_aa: ASRAGTGIYGYT
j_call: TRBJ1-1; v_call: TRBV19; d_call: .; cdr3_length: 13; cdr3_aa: ASSTSASGNTEAF
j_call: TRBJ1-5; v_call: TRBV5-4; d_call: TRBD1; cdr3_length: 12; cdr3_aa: ASSLQGAKQPQH
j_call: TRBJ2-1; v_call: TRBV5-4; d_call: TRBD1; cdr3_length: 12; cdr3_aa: ALHGQGGYNEQF
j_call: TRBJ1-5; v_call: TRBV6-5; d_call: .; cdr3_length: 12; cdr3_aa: ASSKTSSNQPQH
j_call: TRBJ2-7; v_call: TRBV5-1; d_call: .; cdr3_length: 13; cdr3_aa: ASSWMVGGPFEQY
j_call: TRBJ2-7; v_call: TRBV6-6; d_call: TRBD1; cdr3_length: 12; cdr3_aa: ASSRGTAYYEQY
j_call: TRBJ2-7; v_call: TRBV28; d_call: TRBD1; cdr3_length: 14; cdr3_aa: ASSWTRDRESYEQY
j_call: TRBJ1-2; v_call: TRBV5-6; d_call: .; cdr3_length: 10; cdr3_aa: ASSFGNYGYT
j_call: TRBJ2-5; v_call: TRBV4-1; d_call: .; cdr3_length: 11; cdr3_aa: ASSQSSQETQY
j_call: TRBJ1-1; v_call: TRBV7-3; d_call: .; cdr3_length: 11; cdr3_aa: ASSSDRRTEAF
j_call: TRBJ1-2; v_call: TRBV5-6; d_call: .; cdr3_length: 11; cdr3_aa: ASSLQQLYGYT
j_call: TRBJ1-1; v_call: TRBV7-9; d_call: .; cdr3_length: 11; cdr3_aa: ASSTTGNTEAF
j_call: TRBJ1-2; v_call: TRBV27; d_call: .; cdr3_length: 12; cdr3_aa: ASSFGRAADGYT
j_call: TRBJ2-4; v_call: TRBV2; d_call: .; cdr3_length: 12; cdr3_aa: ASSEGDNLNIQY
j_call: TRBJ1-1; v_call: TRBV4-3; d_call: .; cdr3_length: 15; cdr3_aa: ASSQSTRTNMNTEAF
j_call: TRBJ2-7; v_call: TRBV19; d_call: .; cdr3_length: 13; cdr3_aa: ASSIGVASSYEQY
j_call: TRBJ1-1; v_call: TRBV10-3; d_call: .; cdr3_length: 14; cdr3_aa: AITLGGEGFGGVAF
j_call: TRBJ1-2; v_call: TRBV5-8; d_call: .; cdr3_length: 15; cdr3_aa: ASSLGGGGHTNYGYT
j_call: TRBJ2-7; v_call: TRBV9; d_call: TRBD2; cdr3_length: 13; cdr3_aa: ASSSFPGLANEQY
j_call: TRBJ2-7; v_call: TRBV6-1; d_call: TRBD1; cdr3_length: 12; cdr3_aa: ASSLRDRGLEQY
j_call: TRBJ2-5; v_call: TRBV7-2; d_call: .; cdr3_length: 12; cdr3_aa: ASSLGSRKETQY
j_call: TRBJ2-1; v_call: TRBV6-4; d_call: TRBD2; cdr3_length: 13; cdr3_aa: ASSVWREECNEQF
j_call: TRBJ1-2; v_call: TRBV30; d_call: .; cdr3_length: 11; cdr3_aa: AWSVLGVYGYT
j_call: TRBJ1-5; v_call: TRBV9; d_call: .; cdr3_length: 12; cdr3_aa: ASSVGGGNQPQH
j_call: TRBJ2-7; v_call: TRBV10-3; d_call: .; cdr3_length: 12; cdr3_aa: AISESGHSYEQY
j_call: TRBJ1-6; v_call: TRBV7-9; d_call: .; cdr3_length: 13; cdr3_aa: ASSPGTSGYSPLH
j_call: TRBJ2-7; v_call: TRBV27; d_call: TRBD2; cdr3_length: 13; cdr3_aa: ASRLSGGVTYEQY
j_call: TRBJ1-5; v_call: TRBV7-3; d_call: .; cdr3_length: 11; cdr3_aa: ASSTDRNQPQH
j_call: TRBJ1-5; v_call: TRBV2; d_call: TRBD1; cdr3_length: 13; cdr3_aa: ASSPDRGREQPQH